The TCR beta chain under discussion was sequenced for a study of T cells in Graves' hyperthyroidism and ophthalmopathy. The CDR3 length is 16 residues. Germline V lookup: CDR1 ENHRY, CDR2 SYGVKD. The TCR beta CDR3 regions underwent amplification using RNA transcripts as the source. The TCR CDR3 first-round RT-PCR relied on the HTBI primer set. TCRdb reprocessed the multiplex PCR reads via MiXCR and lists one record per CDR3 protein. The sample consists of 360,000 or so distinct CDR3 sequences, 15% to 20% of them appearing once. Of note for this clonotype: Germline and junction disagree at one end, which may indicate a read error.

The receptor was isolated from a woman aged 18-29 years with Graves' hyperthyroidism. The chain has TRBV10-3 and TRBJ1-3; D is unclear. The sequencing input was blood. CDR3 sequence: CAVSEGGADSGNTIYF. In DNA form, the CDR3 reads TGTGCCGTCAGTGAGGGCGGAGCCGACTCTGGAAACACCATATATTTT.